Listed here is a single T cell receptor (beta chain). At least ten counts were recorded for this clonotype. Its antigen is unknown. No much larger clone is present one base from it, and per-base qualities are unavailable. The data stem from a study of T cells in Graves' hyperthyroidism and ophthalmopathy (dated by TCRdb to the late 2010s). Context from the whole study: Peripheral blood was sampled at the time of initial diagnosis, prior to any treatment. Following sampling, methimazole starting at 30 mg daily was given to hyperthyroidism patients, and high-dose intravenous methylprednisolone was given to ophthalmopathy patients. Prospective prediction of ophthalmopathy was tested in an independent validation cohort of approximately 18 hyperthyroidism patients and 15 to 17 patients who later progressed to ophthalmopathy. The paper reports TCR Vbeta CDR3 sequencing of roughly 140 peripheral blood samples: around 45 ophthalmopathy, under 80 hyperthyroidism and around 17 progressor patients. To identify TCR V-J signatures that set the groups apart, the researchers used a discovery cohort of 90 to 100 patients, made up of under 45 with Graves' ophthalmopathy and 57 with stable Graves' hyperthyroidism. The 100 discovery patients were divided at random into training and test sets in a 7:3 ratio. In more than 5 Graves' hyperthyroidism patients, the study also compared T-cell repertoires from thyroid tissue with T-cell repertoires from blood. What the work shows at the level of the full study, not this receptor alone: In validation, the model predicted progression to ophthalmopathy with approximately 70% sensitivity and 72% to 75% specificity, a median of around six months before onset. No statistical method was used to set the sample size in advance, and investigators knew the group allocation. Blood samples also contained most of the expanded thyroid clonotypes (frequency above 0.001), which suggests that blood repertoires may reflect thyroid immune responses. A model built on a 13 V-J signature distinguished ophthalmopathy from stable hyperthyroidism, reaching roughly 88% sensitivity and about 81% specificity in cross-validation and 80%/75% in testing.

The TCR beta CDR3 regions were amplified from the RNA transcripts. A first-round RT-PCR of the TCR CDR3 used the HTBI primer set with the Qiagen OneStep RT-PCR kit. Libraries were constructed in a second round of multiplex PCR, after which size selection and purification were carried out. Sequencing of the libraries was done on an Illumina HiSeq2000 using paired-end 100 bp reads. On the authors' methods: SOAPnuke was used to process the raw data, removing reads that contained adapters or uncalled bases, had a mean Phred below 15, or lacked an exact match to the constant primer or identifier. High-quality paired reads were merged using COPE v1.2.5, and each unique nucleotide sequence was defined as a clonotype. Clonotypes were aligned to IMGT TRBV, TRBD and TRBJ reference segments using MiTCR v1.1. Only V-J combinations with frequency above 0.0001, covering about 99% of repertoires, were analysed. A TCS score was defined as the ratio of F50 (clonal expansion) to E x V (chaos), with BLOSUM62-based TCRdist applied between CDR3 peptides within each V-J. Welch's t-statistics and random forest reduced 450 to 600 V-J features to 10 to 15, which were used in a naive Bayes classifier (R e1071). TCRdb trimmed the raw reads at Q25, called clones with MiXCR and kept productive beta chains. Entries that share a CDR3 protein sequence are merged under the most common genes and DNA. TCRdb assigned the V and J calls; the authors' analysis was not used. The sample yields 500,000 to 650,000 distinct CDR3 sequences; 14% were counted once. Around 12% of the sample is held by the ten biggest clonotypes.

Ophthalmopathy patients had moderately to severely active disease, Clinical Activity Score of at least 3, NOSPECS grade of at least 4, and duration under 3 months. Patients with uncontrolled infections, other autoimmune diseases, pregnancy or lactation were excluded. Diagnoses were established on the basis of clinical symptoms, serum thyroxine and TRAb, thyroid ultrasound, and orbital computed tomography. Ficoll-Paque density gradient centrifugation was used to isolate PBMCs from approximately 10 ml of fresh peripheral blood. Total RNA was extracted with Trizol reagent, and quality was checked on an Agilent 2100 Bioanalyzer. Looking up the germline V gene (reference sequence) yields CDR1 SEHNR and CDR2 FQNEAQ. For this chain, trimming is 4 bases at the V end and 9 bases at the J end, and the number of junction bases without a gene match is 14. The CDR3 measures 17 amino acids from cysteine to phenylalanine. The retained sequence is limited to the CDR3, 51 bases, with the frame set at the first base.

The sequenced sample consisted of blood. The sequence was collected from a woman aged 45 to 65 with Graves' ophthalmopathy. Recombination linked TRBV7-9 to TRBJ1-6; 8 central bases correspond to TRBD1. The sequenced DNA: TGTGCCAGCAGCTCCCACGAAGGACAGGGTGCGGGTTCACCCCTCCACTTT. It translates as CASSSHEGQGAGSPLHF.